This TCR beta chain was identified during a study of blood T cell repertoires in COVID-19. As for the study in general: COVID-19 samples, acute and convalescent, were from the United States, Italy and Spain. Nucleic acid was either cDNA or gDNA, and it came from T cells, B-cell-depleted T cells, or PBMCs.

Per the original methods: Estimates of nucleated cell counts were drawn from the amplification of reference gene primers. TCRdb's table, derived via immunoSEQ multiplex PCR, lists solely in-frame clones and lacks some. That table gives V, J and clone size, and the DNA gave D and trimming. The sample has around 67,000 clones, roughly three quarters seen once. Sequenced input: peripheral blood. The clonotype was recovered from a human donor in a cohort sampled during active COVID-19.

This chain's CDR3 is CASSSAGSSYEQYF. The CDR3 DNA reads as TGTGCCAGCAGCTCGGCAGGGTCTTCCTACGAGCAGTACTTC. The V gene is TRBV7-9, the J gene TRBJ2-7; D may be TRBD1 (5 bases). The CDR3 length is 14 residues. Trimming took 4 bases from V and 1 from J, leaving 11 bases between them. Per germline, CDR1 SEHNR and CDR2 FQNEAQ (reference sequence).